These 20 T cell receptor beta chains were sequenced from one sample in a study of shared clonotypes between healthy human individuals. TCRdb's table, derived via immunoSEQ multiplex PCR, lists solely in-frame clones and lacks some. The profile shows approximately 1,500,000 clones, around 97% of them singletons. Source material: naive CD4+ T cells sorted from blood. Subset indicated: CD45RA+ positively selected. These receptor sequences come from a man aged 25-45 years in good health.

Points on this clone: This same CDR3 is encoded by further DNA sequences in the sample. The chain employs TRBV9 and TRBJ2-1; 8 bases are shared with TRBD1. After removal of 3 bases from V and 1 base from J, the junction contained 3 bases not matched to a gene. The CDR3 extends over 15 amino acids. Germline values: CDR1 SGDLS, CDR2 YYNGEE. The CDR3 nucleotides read TGTGCCAGCAGCGGTGGACAGGGATCCTACAATGAGCAGTTCTTC. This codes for CASSGGQGSYNEQFF. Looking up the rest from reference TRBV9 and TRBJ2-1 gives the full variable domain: DSGVTQTPKHLITATGQRVTLRCSPRSGDLSVYWYQQSLDQGLQFLIQYYNGEERAKGNILERFSAQQFPDLHSELNLSSLELGDSALYFCASSGGQGSYNEQFFGPGTRLTVL.

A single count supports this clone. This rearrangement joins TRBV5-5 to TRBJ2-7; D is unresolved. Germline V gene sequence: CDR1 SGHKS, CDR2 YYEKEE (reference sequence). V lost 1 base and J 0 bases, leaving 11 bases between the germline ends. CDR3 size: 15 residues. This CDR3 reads CASSLLGDSSYEQYF. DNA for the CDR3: TGTGCCAGCAGCTTGCTCGGTGATAGCTCCTACGAGCAGTACTTC.

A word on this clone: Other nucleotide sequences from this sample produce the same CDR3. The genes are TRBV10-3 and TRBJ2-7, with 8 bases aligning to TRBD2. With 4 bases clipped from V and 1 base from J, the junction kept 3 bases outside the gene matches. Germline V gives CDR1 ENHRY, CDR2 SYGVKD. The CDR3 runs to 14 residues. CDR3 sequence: CAISVTSGSYEQYF. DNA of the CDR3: TGTGCCATCAGTGTTACTAGCGGATCCTACGAGCAGTACTTC.

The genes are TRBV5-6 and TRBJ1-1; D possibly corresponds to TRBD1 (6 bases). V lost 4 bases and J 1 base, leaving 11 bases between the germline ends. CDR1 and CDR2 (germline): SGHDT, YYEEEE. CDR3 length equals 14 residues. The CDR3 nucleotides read TGTGCCAGCAGCCGAGGGGGAAGGAACACTGAAGCTTTCTTT. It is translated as CASSRGGRNTEAFF.

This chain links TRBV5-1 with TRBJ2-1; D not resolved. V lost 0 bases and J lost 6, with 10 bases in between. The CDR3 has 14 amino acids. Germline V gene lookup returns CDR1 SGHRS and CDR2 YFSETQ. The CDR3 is CASSLASLTNEQFF. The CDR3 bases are TGCGCCAGCAGCTTGGCTTCCCTAACCAATGAGCAGTTCTTC. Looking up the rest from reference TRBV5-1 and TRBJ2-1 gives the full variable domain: KAGVTQTPRYLIKTRGQQVTLSCSPISGHRSVSWYQQTPGQGLQFLFEYFSETQRNKGNFPGRFSGRQFSNSRSEMNVSTLELGDSALYLCASSLASLTNEQFFGPGTRLTVL.

The CDR3 protein is CASSPGTSGRSRETQYF. The DNA of the CDR3 is TGCGCCAGCAGCCCCGGGACTAGCGGGAGAAGTCGAGAGACCCAGTACTTC. The genes are TRBV5-1 and TRBJ2-5; 14 bases are a match to TRBD2. There are 17 residues in the CDR3. V shed 4 bases and J 4 bases; nucleotides not matched to a gene: 9. Germline V gene lookup returns CDR1 SGHRS and CDR2 YFSETQ.

In DNA form, the CDR3 reads TGTGCCAGCAGCCAAGATACCAATGCTCCAACCGACAGGGGGCTTGGGGCCAACGTCCTGACTTTC. Protein sequence: CASSQDTNAPTDRGLGANVLTF. The genes are TRBV14 and TRBJ2-6; TRBD1 matches at 10 bases. The CDR3 covers 22 residues. Germline V lookup: CDR1 SGHDN, CDR2 FVKESK. J lost 3 bases, V lost 0 bases, and 17 bases had no gene match. Looking up the rest from reference TRBV14 and TRBJ2-6 gives the full variable domain: EAGVTQFPSHSVIEKGQTVTLRCDPISGHDNLYWYRRVMGKEIKFLLHFVKESKQDESGMPNNRFLAERTGGTYSTLKVQPAELEDSGVYFCASSQDTNAPTDRGLGANVLTFGAGSRLTVL.

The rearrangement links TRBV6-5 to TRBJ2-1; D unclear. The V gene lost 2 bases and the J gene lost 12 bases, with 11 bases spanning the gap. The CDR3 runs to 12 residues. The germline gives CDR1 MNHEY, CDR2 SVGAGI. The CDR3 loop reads CASSYGLRGQFF. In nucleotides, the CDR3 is TGTGCCAGCAGTTACGGGCTGAGAGGGCAGTTCTTC.

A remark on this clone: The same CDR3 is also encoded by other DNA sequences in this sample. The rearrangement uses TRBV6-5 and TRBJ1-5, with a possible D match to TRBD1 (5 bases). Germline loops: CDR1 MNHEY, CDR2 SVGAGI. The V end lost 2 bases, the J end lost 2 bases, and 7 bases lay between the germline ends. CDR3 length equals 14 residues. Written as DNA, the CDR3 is TGTGCCAGCAGTTACGGGGCGGGCAATCAGCCCCAGCATTTT. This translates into CASSYGAGNQPQHF.

The CDR3: CASSKHIGQSLNYGYTF. CDR3 coding DNA: TGTGCCAGCAGTAAGCATATAGGACAGTCCCTAAACTATGGCTACACCTTC. This chain links TRBV2 with TRBJ1-2, with D possibly matching TRBD1 (6 bases). The CDR3 consists of 17 residues. The germline V gene has CDR1 SNHLY and CDR2 FYNNEI. With 5 bases removed from V and 2 bases from J, the gap between germline ends came to 21 bases.

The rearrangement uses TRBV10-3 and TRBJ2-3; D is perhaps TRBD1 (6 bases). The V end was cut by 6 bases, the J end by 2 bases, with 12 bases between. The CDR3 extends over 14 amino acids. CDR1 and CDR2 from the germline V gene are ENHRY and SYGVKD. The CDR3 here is CAIRKGENTDTQYF. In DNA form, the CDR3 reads TGTGCCATCAGGAAGGGGGAAAACACAGATACGCAGTATTTT.

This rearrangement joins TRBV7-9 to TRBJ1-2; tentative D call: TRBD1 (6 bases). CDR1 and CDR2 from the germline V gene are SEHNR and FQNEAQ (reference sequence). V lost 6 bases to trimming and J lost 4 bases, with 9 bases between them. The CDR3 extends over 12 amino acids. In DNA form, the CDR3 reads TGTGCCAGCAGGCTGGACAGCTATGGCTACACCTTC. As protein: CASRLDSYGYTF.

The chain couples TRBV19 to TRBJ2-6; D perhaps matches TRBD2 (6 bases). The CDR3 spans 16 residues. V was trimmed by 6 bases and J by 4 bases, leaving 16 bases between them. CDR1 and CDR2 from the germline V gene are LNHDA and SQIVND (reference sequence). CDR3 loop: CASRGRLDTGANVLTF. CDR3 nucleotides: TGTGCCAGTAGGGGGAGGCTAGATACGGGGGCCAACGTCCTGACTTTC.

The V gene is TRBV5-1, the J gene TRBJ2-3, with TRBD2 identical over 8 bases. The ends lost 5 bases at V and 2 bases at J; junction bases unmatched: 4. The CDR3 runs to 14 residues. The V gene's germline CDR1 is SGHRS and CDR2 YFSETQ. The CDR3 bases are TGCGCCAGCAGGACTAGCGTAACCACAGATACGCAGTATTTT. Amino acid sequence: CASRTSVTTDTQYF.

DNA for the CDR3: TGCGCCAGCAGCTTGGAGGGGGGACCTTTGATTTACGAGCAGTACTTC. Protein: CASSLEGGPLIYEQYF. This chain links TRBV5-1 with TRBJ2-7; D is possibly TRBD1 or TRBD2 (6 bases each). The germline V and J ends were trimmed by 0 bases and 4 bases, with 17 bases remaining between them. In germline, CDR1 is SGHRS, CDR2 YFSETQ. The CDR3 totals 16 residues.

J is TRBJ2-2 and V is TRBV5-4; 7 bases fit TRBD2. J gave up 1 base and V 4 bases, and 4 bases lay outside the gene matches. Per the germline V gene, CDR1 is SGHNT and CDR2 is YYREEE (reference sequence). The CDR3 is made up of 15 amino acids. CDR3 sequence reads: CASSPSGKNTGELFF. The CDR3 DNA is TGTGCCAGCAGCCCTAGCGGAAAGAACACCGGGGAGCTGTTTTTT.

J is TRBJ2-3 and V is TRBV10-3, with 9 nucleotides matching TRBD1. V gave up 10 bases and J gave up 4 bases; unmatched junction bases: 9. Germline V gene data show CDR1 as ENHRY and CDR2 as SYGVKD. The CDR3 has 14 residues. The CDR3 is CATTQGALPDTQYF. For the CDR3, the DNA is TGTGCCACCACACAGGGGGCGCTTCCAGATACGCAGTATTTT.

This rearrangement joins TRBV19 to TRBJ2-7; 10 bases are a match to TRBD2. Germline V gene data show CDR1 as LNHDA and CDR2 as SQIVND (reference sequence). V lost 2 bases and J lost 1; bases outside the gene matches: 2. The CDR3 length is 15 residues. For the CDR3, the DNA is TGTGCCAGTAGTATAAAAGCGGGAGGGTCCTACGAGCAGTACTTC. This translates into CASSIKAGGSYEQYF.

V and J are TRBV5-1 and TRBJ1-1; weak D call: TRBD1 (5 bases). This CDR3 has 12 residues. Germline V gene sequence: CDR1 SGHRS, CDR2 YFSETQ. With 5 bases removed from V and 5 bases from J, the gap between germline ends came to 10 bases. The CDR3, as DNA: TGCGCCAGCAGTCCAGGGCAAACTGAAGCTTTCTTT. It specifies CASSPGQTEAFF. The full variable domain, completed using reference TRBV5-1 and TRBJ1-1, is KAGVTQTPRYLIKTRGQQVTLSCSPISGHRSVSWYQQTPGQGLQFLFEYFSETQRNKGNFPGRFSGRQFSNSRSEMNVSTLELGDSALYLCASSPGQTEAFFGQGTRLTVV.

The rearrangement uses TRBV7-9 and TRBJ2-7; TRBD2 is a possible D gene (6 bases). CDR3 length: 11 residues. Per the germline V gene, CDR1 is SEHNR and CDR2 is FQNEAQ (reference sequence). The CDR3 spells CAEGDIDEQYF. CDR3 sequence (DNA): TGTGCGGAGGGAGATATCGACGAGCAGTACTTC.